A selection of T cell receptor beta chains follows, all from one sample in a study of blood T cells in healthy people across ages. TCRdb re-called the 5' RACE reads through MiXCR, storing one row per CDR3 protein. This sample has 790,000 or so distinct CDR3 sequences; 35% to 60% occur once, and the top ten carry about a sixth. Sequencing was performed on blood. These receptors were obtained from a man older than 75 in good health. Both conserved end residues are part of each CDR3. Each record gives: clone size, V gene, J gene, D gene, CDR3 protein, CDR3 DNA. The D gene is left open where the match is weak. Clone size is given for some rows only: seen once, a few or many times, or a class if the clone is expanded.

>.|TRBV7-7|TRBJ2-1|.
CASSVVGPPNEQFF
TGTGCTAGCAGCGTAGTTGGGCCACCTAATGAGCAGTTCTTC
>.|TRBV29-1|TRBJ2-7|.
CSVYARAGYEQYF
TGCAGCGTCTATGCTAGGGCAGGGTACGAGCAGTACTTC
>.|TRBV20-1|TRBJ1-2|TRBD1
CSARDRTGEGYTF
TGCAGTGCTAGAGATAGAACAGGGGAAGGCTACACCTTC
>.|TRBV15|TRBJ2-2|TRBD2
CATSRDLGLAVSTGELFF
TGTGCCACAAGCAGAGACTTGGGACTAGCGGTCAGCACCGGGGAGCTGTTTTTT
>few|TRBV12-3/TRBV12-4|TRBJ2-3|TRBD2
CASRVAGTDTQYF
TGTGCCAGCAGGGTAGCGGGAACAGATACGCAGTATTTT
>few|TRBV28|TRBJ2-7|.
CASNSGGPPYEQYF
TGTGCCAGCAATTCGGGGGGCCCTCCCTACGAGCAGTACTTC
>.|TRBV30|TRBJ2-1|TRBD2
CAVGGRFGQRSEQFF
TGTGCCGTGGGCGGGAGATTCGGTCAACGGAGTGAGCAGTTCTTC
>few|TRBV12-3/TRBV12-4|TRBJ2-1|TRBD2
CASSFRTDRGLAGGSEQFF
TGTGCCAGCAGTTTTAGGACCGACCGGGGACTAGCGGGAGGGAGTGAGCAGTTCTTC
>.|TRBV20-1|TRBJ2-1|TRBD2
CSASTVPAGGHDEQFF
TGCAGTGCTAGTACAGTCCCAGCGGGAGGGCATGATGAGCAGTTCTTC
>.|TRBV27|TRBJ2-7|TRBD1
CASSFYSGTAAGEQYF
TGTGCCAGCAGTTTTTACTCCGGGACAGCCGCGGGCGAGCAGTACTTC
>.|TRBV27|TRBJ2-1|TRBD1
CASSPGDRVLIGEQFF
TGTGCCAGCAGCCCGGGGGACAGGGTTTTAATTGGTGAGCAGTTCTTC
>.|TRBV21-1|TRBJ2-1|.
CASSKVNRPSYNEQFF
TGTGCCAGCAGCAAAGTGAACAGACCCTCCTACAATGAGCAGTTCTTC
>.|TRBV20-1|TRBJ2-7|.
CSETSLSSYEQYF
TGCAGTGAAACTAGTCTAAGCTCCTACGAGCAGTACTTC
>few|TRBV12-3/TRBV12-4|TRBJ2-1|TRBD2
CASSQLAGVWEQFF
TGTGCCAGCAGTCAACTAGCGGGAGTTTGGGAGCAGTTCTTC
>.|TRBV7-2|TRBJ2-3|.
CASSLGDGKVDTQYF
TGTGCCAGCAGCTTAGGGGACGGGAAGGTAGATACGCAGTATTTT
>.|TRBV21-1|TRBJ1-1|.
CASSEIEDRAVEAFF
TGTGCCAGCAGCGAAATAGAGGACAGGGCAGTTGAAGCTTTCTTT
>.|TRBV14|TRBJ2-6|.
CASSQPWANVLTF
TGTGCCAGCAGCCAGCCGTGGGCCAACGTCCTGACTTTC
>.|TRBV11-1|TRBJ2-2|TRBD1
CASSSGTGRDTGELFF
TGTGCCAGCAGCTCGGGGACAGGGCGGGACACCGGGGAGCTGTTTTTT
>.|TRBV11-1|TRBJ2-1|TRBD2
CASSPRTSSWEQFF
TGTGCCAGCAGCCCGAGGACTAGTTCTTGGGAGCAGTTCTTC
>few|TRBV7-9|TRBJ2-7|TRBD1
CAIISGTGFEQYF
TGTGCCATCATATCCGGGACAGGGTTCGAGCAGTACTTC
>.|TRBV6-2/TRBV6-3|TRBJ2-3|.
CASSYPQQGPDTQYF
TGTGCCAGCAGTTACCCCCAACAGGGACCAGATACGCAGTATTTT
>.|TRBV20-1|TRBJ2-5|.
CEVDRPETQYF
TGCGAGGTAGACAGGCCAGAGACCCAGTACTTC
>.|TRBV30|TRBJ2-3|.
CAWGGGGEDTQYF
TGTGCCTGGGGGGGCGGGGGCGAAGATACGCAGTATTTT
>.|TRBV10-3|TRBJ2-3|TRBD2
CAVSETSGGAPDTQYF
TGTGCCGTCAGTGAGACTAGCGGGGGGGCCCCAGATACGCAGTATTTT
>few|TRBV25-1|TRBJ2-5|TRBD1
CASSEYRAGGGSETQYF
TGTGCCAGCAGTGAATATCGGGCAGGGGGTGGTTCGGAGACCCAGTACTTC
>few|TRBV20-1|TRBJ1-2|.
CSAREGGGYGYTF
TGCAGTGCTAGAGAAGGGGGTGGTTATGGCTACACCTTC
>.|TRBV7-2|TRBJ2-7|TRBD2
CASSLSGRSPYEQYF
TGTGCCAGCAGCTTAAGCGGGAGGTCCCCCTACGAGCAGTACTTC
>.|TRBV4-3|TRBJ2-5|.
CASSLWANEQYF
TGCGCCAGCAGCCTCTGGGCTAATGAGCAGTACTTC
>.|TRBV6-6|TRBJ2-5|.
CASRDSRETQYF
TGTGCCAGCAGGGATTCGAGGGAGACCCAGTACTTC
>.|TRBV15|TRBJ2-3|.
CATSRDMRGLPDTQYF
TGTGCCACCAGCAGAGATATGAGAGGGCTGCCAGATACGCAGTATTTT
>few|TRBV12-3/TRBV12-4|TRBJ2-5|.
CASSWGDLSGWGETQYF
TGTGCCAGCAGTTGGGGAGATTTAAGCGGGTGGGGAGAGACCCAGTACTTC
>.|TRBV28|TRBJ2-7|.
CASSKWGTSSYEQYF
TGTGCCAGCAGTAAGTGGGGAACCAGCTCCTACGAGCAGTACTTC
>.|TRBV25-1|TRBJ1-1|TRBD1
CASGRQGSDEAFF
TGTGCCAGCGGCCGACAGGGATCGGATGAAGCTTTCTTT
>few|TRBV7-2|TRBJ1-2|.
CASSLGGNLNYGYTF
TGTGCCAGCAGCTTAGGGGGCAACCTTAACTATGGCTACACCTTC
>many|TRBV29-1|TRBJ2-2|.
CSVEDLTLNTGELFF
TGCAGCGTTGAAGATTTGACACTGAACACCGGGGAGCTGTTTTTT
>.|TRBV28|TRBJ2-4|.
CASSLSVPNIQYF
TGTGCCAGCAGTTTATCAGTTCCAAACATTCAGTACTTC
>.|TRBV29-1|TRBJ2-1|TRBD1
CSVAPGTGLHEQFF
TGCAGCGTTGCCCCCGGGACAGGGCTCCATGAGCAGTTCTTC
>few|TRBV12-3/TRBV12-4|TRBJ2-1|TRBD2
CASLLGTSTNEQFF
TGTGCCAGCCTTCTCGGGACTAGTACAAATGAGCAGTTCTTC
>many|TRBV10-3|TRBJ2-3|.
CAIGQGTLTDTQYF
TGTGCCATCGGTCAGGGAACCCTCACAGATACGCAGTATTTT
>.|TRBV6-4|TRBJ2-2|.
CASSAGTGNTGELFF
TGTGCCAGTAGCGCTGGGACGGGGAACACCGGGGAGCTGTTTTTT
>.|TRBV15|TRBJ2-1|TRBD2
CATSGVGGLPTTNEQFF
TGTGCCACCAGCGGAGTTGGGGGACTACCGACAACCAATGAGCAGTTCTTC
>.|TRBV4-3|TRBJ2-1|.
CASSQSGDEYNEQFF
TGCGCCAGCAGCCAGTCGGGGGACGAGTACAATGAGCAGTTCTTC
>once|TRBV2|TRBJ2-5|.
CASREDVQITYF
TGTGCCAGTAGGGAGGATGTACAAATCACGTACTTC
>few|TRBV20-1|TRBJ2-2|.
CSARPSDGRGTGELFF
TGCAGTGCTAGACCTTCCGATGGTAGGGGCACCGGGGAGCTGTTTTTT
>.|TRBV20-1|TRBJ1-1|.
CSARRGTLMNTEAFF
TGCAGTGCGAGACGTGGGACGTTGATGAACACTGAAGCTTTCTTT
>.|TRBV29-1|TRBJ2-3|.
CSVEGTNHYTDTQYF
TGCAGCGTTGAAGGAACCAACCATTACACAGATACGCAGTATTTT
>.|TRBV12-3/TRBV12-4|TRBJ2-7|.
CASSLKAGNYEQYF
TGTGCCAGCAGTCTTAAGGCGGGTAACTACGAGCAGTACTTC
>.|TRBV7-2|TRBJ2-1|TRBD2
CASSFQPGLAVPNEQFF
TGTGCCAGCAGCTTCCAGCCGGGACTAGCGGTACCCAATGAGCAGTTCTTC